A selection of T cell receptor beta chains follows, all from one sample in a study of cytomegalovirus exposure and HLA in healthy donors. The data were produced by immunoSEQ multiplex PCR, yet TCRdb's version contains in-frame clones alone and is incomplete. The specimen's table records 55,000 to 80,000 clones. The sequenced material came from PBMCs. The receptors shown here come from a man in his forties or fifties in good health and CMV-seronegative. Each CDR3 is given with its conserved first and last residue. The D gene is left open where the match is weak. Size is omitted from some rows. Given values are once, few, many or a class for expanded clones.

TRBV28	TRBJ2-7	-	TRBD2	TGTGCCAGCAGCCCTCGGGAGGGGAAGATCTACGAGCAGTACTTC	CASSPREGKIYEQYF
TRBV2	TRBJ1-1	-	-	TGTGCCAGCAGTGTCTCAACAGGGATGAACACTGAAGCTTTCTTT	CASSVSTGMNTEAFF
TRBV7-8	TRBJ2-2	-	TRBD1	TGTGCCAGCAGCTTACCGAGCAGGGGGACGTACGGGGAGCTGTTTTTT	CASSLPSRGTYGELFF
TRBV7-9	TRBJ2-7	-	-	TGTGCCAGCAGCTTAGGAGGGCGGTCCTACGAGCAGTACTTC	CASSLGGRSYEQYF
TRBV6-5	TRBJ2-7	-	TRBD1	TGTGCCAGCAGTAGGGGACAGGGGAATGGCGAGCAGTACTTC	CASSRGQGNGEQYF
TRBV6-6	TRBJ1-5	-	-	TGTGCCAGCAGCGACCGGGACACTAATCAGCCCCAGCATTTT	CASSDRDTNQPQHF
TRBV6-1	TRBJ1-5	-	TRBD1	TGTGCCAGCAGTGACCGACAGGGGGGTTTGACCCAGCATTTT	CASSDRQGGLTQHF
TRBV21-1	TRBJ2-5	-	-	TGTGCCAGCAGCAGGCTCGGGACAGGGTATTTTGCGAAAGAGACCCAGTACTTC	CASSRLGTGYFAKETQYF
TRBV25-1	TRBJ1-2	-	-	TGTGCCAGCAGTGTGGGGGGTGGCTATGGCTACACCTTC	CASSVGGGYGYTF
TRBV30	TRBJ2-2	-	-	TGTGCCTGGAATCGAAAGGGGTGGGTGAGGACCGGGGAGCTGTTTTTT	CAWNRKGWVRTGELFF
TRBV28	TRBJ1-1	-	-	TGTGCCAGCAGTCCCAGGACCTTAAGGGGATCTTTCTTT	CASSPRTLRGSFF
TRBV30	TRBJ2-7	-	TRBD1	TGTGCCTGGAGTGAACGGCAGGACAGGAACTTC	CAWSERQDRNF
TRBV11-1	TRBJ2-7	-	TRBD1	TGTGCCAGCAGCTTAAAGGTGGCCGGGACAGGGGTCTACGAGCAGTACTTC	CASSLKVAGTGVYEQYF
TRBV6-1	TRBJ1-2	-	-	TGTGCCAGCAGTGACACAGGGTTGGGCTATGGCTACACCTTC	CASSDTGLGYGYTF
TRBV6-5	TRBJ2-3	-	-	TGTGCCACCTTCCGGGGGGATACGCAGTATTTT	CATFRGDTQYF
TRBV6-5	TRBJ2-7	-	TRBD1	TGTGCCAGCAAGCCTTCGGGACAGGGGGCCCAAGGGCAGTACTTC	CASKPSGQGAQGQYF
TRBV10-3	TRBJ2-2	-	TRBD1	TGTGCCATCAGTGAGCCACAGGGGATCACCGGGGAGCTGTTTTTT	CAISEPQGITGELFF
TRBV5-6	TRBJ1-3	-	TRBD1	TGTGCCAGCAGTACCGGGACAGCTGGAAACACCATATATTTT	CASSTGTAGNTIYF
TRBV9	TRBJ2-7	-	TRBD1	TGTGCCAGCAGCGCCTTTGCCGGGACAGGGAACGAGCAGTACTTC	CASSAFAGTGNEQYF
TRBV19	TRBJ2-3	-	TRBD1	TGTGCCAGTAGTACCCGGGACAGGGATTTCGCAGATACGCAGTATTTT	CASSTRDRDFADTQYF
TRBV4-2	TRBJ2-5	-	TRBD2	TGTGCCAGTGGGACTAGCGGTTACCAAGAGACCCAGTACTTC	CASGTSGYQETQYF
TRBV30	TRBJ1-6	-	-	TGTGCCTGGGGCCGGGACACTAATCGGCCACCCCTCCACTTT	CAWGRDTNRPPLHF
TRBV2	TRBJ2-4	-	-	TGTGCCAGCGGGTCGGAGAATCTAGCCAAAAACATTCAGTACTTC	CASGSENLAKNIQYF
TRBV5-1	TRBJ2-7	-	TRBD1	TGCGCCAGCAGCTTTACAGGGGGCTACTACGAGCAGTACTTC	CASSFTGGYYEQYF
TRBV5-1	TRBJ2-7	-	TRBD2	TGCGCCAGCAGTCCCTCCCTAGCGGGGCTGGGCGAGCAGTACTTC	CASSPSLAGLGEQYF
TRBV30	TRBJ1-3	-	-	TGTGCCTGGAGTGGCCCGGGTTTTGGAAACACCATATATTTT	CAWSGPGFGNTIYF
TRBV11-2	TRBJ2-7	-	TRBD1	TGTGCCAGCAGCTTAGAACGTGAAGGGGACAGGCGCTACGAGCAGTACTTC	CASSLEREGDRRYEQYF
TRBV13	TRBJ2-6	-	TRBD1	TGTGCCAGCAGCCAAAGGACAGGTACTGGGGCCAACGTCCTGACTTTC	CASSQRTGTGANVLTF
TRBV9	TRBJ2-7	-	-	TGTGCCAGCAGCGTAGAACCCGGCAGGGCCTACGAGCAGTACTTC	CASSVEPGRAYEQYF
TRBV2	TRBJ2-5	-	TRBD1	TGTGCCAGCAGTTCCAGACAGGGGATGGGGGAGACCCAGTACTTC	CASSSRQGMGETQYF
TRBV5-1	TRBJ2-1	-	TRBD2	TGCGCCAGCAGCTTGGCCGTGGTTCGTAGCGGGGGGGCCAATGAGCAGTTCTTC	CASSLAVVRSGGANEQFF
TRBV5-4	TRBJ2-5	-	TRBD2	TGTGCCAGCAGCTTAATGCGGGGGGCGGTATACGGACAAGAGACCCAGTACTTC	CASSLMRGAVYGQETQYF
TRBV19	TRBJ1-4	-	-	TGTGCCAGTAGTGCCGGGGATGCCGGAGAAAAACTGTTTTTT	CASSAGDAGEKLFF
TRBV11-1	TRBJ2-3	-	TRBD2	TGTGCCAGCAGCTCTAAGCGGGGGGGCCGAGCAGATACGCAGTATTTT	CASSSKRGGRADTQYF
TRBV5-4	TRBJ1-3	-	-	TGTGCCAGCAGCTTGCAGGGGCTCTCTGGAAACACCATATATTTT	CASSLQGLSGNTIYF
TRBV28	TRBJ2-6	-	TRBD2	TGTGCCAGCAGTTTCCTAGCGGGGGGGCCTGCTGGGGCCAACGTCCTGACTTTC	CASSFLAGGPAGANVLTF
TRBV30	TRBJ2-3	-	-	TGTGCCTCTTCTGCGGGTCACGGAGATACGCAGTATTTT	CASSAGHGDTQYF
TRBV4-1	TRBJ2-1	-	TRBD2	TGCGCCAGCAGCCAGGCCCAACTAGCGGGGGGGCCCAATGAGCAGTTCTTC	CASSQAQLAGGPNEQFF
TRBV7-2	TRBJ1-5	-	TRBD1	TGTGCCAGCAGCCGATCGACAGGGGAGGATCAGCCCCAGCATTTT	CASSRSTGEDQPQHF
TRBV5-4	TRBJ2-2	-	TRBD1	TGTGCCAGCAGCTCCTCCGTTCTAGGACAGGGTAATTCCGGGGAGCTGTTTTTT	CASSSSVLGQGNSGELFF
TRBV7-2	TRBJ2-7	-	TRBD1	TGTGCCAGCAGCATCACCGTAGGACAGGGAGGATACGAGCAGTACTTC	CASSITVGQGGYEQYF
TRBV7-2	TRBJ2-3	-	-	TGTGCCAGCAGCTTTGCCCTCCCCTGGCGGTCGGCCACAGATACGCAGTATTTT	CASSFALPWRSATDTQYF
TRBV9	TRBJ2-7	-	TRBD1	TGTGCCAGCAGCCTCCGGACAGGCGGGCGGCTCTACGAGCAGTACTTC	CASSLRTGGRLYEQYF
TRBV6-6	TRBJ2-7	-	TRBD1	TGTGCCAGCAGGCCTACAGGGGAATTTGGCGAGCAGTACTTC	CASRPTGEFGEQYF
TRBV7-2	TRBJ2-1	medium-sized	TRBD2	TGTGCCAGCAGCCCAGCTAGCGGAGCCTACAATGAGCAGTTCTTC	CASSPASGAYNEQFF
TRBV19	TRBJ2-3	-	-	TGTGCCAGTAGTCCCAATACAGTCATGGGAGATACGCAGTATTTT	CASSPNTVMGDTQYF
TRBV6-1	TRBJ1-1	-	-	TGTGCCAGCAAGCTCGGGGGGCATACTGAAGCTTTCTTT	CASKLGGHTEAFF
TRBV7-9	TRBJ1-4	-	-	TGTGCCAGCCGCCTCCCCGGGGGGCTTGGTAATGAAAAACTGTTTTTT	CASRLPGGLGNEKLFF
TRBV18	TRBJ1-1	-	-	TGTGCCAGCTCACAACAGAGGAACACTGAAGCTTTCTTT	CASSQQRNTEAFF